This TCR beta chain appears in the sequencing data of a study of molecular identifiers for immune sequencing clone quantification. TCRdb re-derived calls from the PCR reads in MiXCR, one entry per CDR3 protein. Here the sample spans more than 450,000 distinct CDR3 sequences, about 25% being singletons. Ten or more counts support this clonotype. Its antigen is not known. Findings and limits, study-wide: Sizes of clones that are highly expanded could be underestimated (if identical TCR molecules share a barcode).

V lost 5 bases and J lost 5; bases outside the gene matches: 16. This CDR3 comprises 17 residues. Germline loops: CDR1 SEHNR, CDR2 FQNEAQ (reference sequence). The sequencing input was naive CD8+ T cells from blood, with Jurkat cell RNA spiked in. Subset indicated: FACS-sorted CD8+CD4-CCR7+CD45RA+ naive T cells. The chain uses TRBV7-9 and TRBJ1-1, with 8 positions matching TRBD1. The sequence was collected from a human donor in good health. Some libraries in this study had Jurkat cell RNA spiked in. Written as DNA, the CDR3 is TGTGCCAGCAGCCCCCCGACAGGGGAGAGGCGCGGAACTGAAGCTTTCTTT. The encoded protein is CASSPPTGERRGTEAFF.